These 20 T cell receptor beta chains were all obtained from the same sample, sequenced in a study of radiotherapy plus CTLA-4 blockade in lung cancer. Profiled with immunoSEQ multiplex PCR; TCRdb holds only in-frame clones, not every one. The sample yields fewer than 40,000 clones, about 73% seen once. Sequencing was performed on peripheral blood, taken from a patient treated with radiotherapy plus ipilimumab. The receptors here all came from a human donor with non-small cell lung cancer who had stable disease on radiotherapy plus ipilimumab.

The rearrangement uses TRBV5-4 and TRBJ1-3, with D unclear. This CDR3 region has 13 residues. V shed 4 bases and J shed 0 bases, with 5 bases lying between them. In germline, CDR1 is SGHNT, CDR2 YYREEE (reference sequence). The CDR3 region has the DNA TGTGCCAGCAGCCTCCCCTCTGGAAACACCATATATTTT. Its translation is CASSLPSGNTIYF.

The genes are TRBV5-1 and TRBJ2-3, with D maybe TRBD1 (6 bases). V shed 1 base and J shed 3 bases, with 15 bases lying between them. Germline V gives CDR1 SGHRS, CDR2 YFSETQ. The CDR3 runs to 16 residues. The CDR3 bases are TGCGCCAGCAGCTTGCCCCTTGCCCAGGGGACAGATACGCAGTATTTT. Translated, it gives CASSLPLAQGTDTQYF. Supplemented by reference TRBV5-1 and TRBJ2-3, the full variable domain reads KAGVTQTPRYLIKTRGQQVTLSCSPISGHRSVSWYQQTPGQGLQFLFEYFSETQRNKGNFPGRFSGRQFSNSRSEMNVSTLELGDSALYLCASSLPLAQGTDTQYFGPGTRLTVL.

The rearrangement uses TRBV30 and TRBJ1-1; 7 nucleotides agree with TRBD1. The CDR3 totals 11 residues. Germline V lookup: CDR1 GTSNPN, CDR2 SVGIG (reference sequence). The V segment lost 4 bases and the J segment 10 bases; nucleotides outside the gene matches: 6. The CDR3 is CAWTDRVVAFF. CDR3 DNA sequence: TGTGCCTGGACCGACAGGGTCGTAGCTTTCTTT. Drawing the rest from reference TRBV30 and TRBJ1-1, the complete variable domain is SQTIHQWPATLVQPVGSPLSLECTVEGTSNPNLYWYRQAAGRGLQLLFYSVGIGQISSEVPQNLSASRPQDRQFILSSKKLLLSDSGFYLCAWTDRVVAFFGQGTRLTVV.

The chain employs TRBV4-1 and TRBJ1-5, with D uncertain. Germline lookup yields CDR1 MGHRA and CDR2 YSYEKL. Between the trimmed V and J ends, which lost 2 bases and 0 bases, there was a span of 17 bases. This CDR3 has 18 residues. The CDR3 protein is CASSQSPRAEYSNQPQHF. DNA for the CDR3: TGCGCCAGCAGCCAATCCCCCCGGGCGGAATATAGCAATCAGCCCCAGCATTTT.

The DNA for the CDR3 is TGTGCCAGCAGCACGGGACAGGGCAACGAGCAGTACTTC. It is translated as CASSTGQGNEQYF. This chain connects TRBV21-1 to TRBJ2-7; the D segment call TRBD1 is taken from the table without a DNA check. TRBV21-1 is a documented pseudogene. There are 13 residues in the CDR3.

This clone was seen only once. The chain recombines TRBV2 with TRBJ1-2, with D unclear. CDR3 length equals 10 residues. The V end lost 8 bases, the J end lost 4 bases, and 5 bases lay between the germline ends. Germline-derived CDR1 and CDR2 are SNHLY and FYNNEI. The CDR3 DNA reads as TGTGCCAGCGGGATCTATGGCTACACCTTC. Translation: CASGIYGYTF.

The chain joins TRBV7-2 to TRBJ2-5; 12 bases are a match to TRBD2. The CDR3 contains 15 residues. CDR1 is SGHTA and CDR2 is FQGNSA in the germline V gene. The J segment lost 5 bases and the V segment lost 5 bases, leaving 6 bases of the junction unmatched. The CDR3 sequence is CASSAFLAGGETQYF. DNA for the CDR3: TGTGCCAGCAGCGCCTTCCTAGCGGGAGGGGAGACCCAGTACTTC.

The chain recombines TRBV11-2 with TRBJ1-3; D remains unclear. The V gene's germline CDR1 is SGHAT and CDR2 FQNNGV. V was clipped by 1 base and J by 0 bases, with 13 bases between them. There are 17 residues in the CDR3. The DNA for the CDR3 is TGTGCCAGCAGCTTAGCGGATGGAGGTCTCTCTGGAAACACCATATATTTT. It specifies CASSLADGGLSGNTIYF.

The CDR3 nucleotides read TGTGCCAGTAGTATGCAGGCATACAATGAGCAGTTCTTC. Translation gives CASSMQAYNEQFF. V is TRBV19 and J is TRBJ2-1; D uncertain. In germline, CDR1 is LNHDA, CDR2 SQIVND (reference sequence). Trimming cost V 3 bases and J 4 bases, with 7 bases left between them. The CDR3 consists of 13 residues.

This clone was seen more than once but under ten times. This chain links TRBV5-1 with TRBJ1-1; the D is unclear. The germline V and J ends were trimmed by 5 bases and 1 base, with 12 bases remaining between them. The CDR3 is 14 residues long. Germline-derived CDR1 and CDR2 are SGHRS and YFSETQ. The CDR3 DNA sequence: TGCGCCAGCAGAAAACTATCGAGGAACACTGAAGCTTTCTTT. It is translated as CASRKLSRNTEAFF.

The table lists this clone with a few counts. This chain connects TRBV7-9 to TRBJ2-5; no reliable D call. Looked up from germline, CDR1 is SEHNR and CDR2 is FQNEAQ (reference sequence). V dropped 10 bases and J dropped 5 bases, with 11 bases sitting between them. The CDR3 is 11 amino acids. In nucleotides, the CDR3 is TGTGCCACCATGATATCTGAGACCCAGTACTTC. Translation gives CATMISETQYF.

V gene TRBV5-1 combines with J gene TRBJ2-7; 8 positions agree with TRBD1. This CDR3 is built from 14 residues. Unmatched junction bases numbered 5, after V lost 4 bases and J lost 2 bases. Per germline, CDR1 SGHRS and CDR2 YFSETQ. The CDR3 nucleotides read TGCGCCAGCAGCCCCGGGACAGGACCCTACGAGCAGTACGTC. Translation: CASSPGTGPYEQYV.

V and J are TRBV18 and TRBJ1-2; D gene ambiguous. The V gene's germline CDR1 is KGHSH and CDR2 LQKENI. Trimming stripped 2 bases from V and 1 base from J, with 14 bases between. The CDR3 sequence is 16 residues long. CDR3 region: CASSPMSTGNNYGYTF. CDR3 DNA: TGTGCCAGCTCACCAATGAGTACGGGTAATAACTATGGCTACACCTTC.

The rearrangement joins TRBV19 to TRBJ2-2, with TRBD2 matching over 10 bases. The germline V gene has CDR1 LNHDA and CDR2 SQIVND (reference sequence). The CDR3 consists of 17 residues. Trimming cost V 4 bases and J 0 bases; bases outside gene matches: 5. The DNA of the CDR3 is TGTGCCAGTAGTACCCTACTAGCGGGGACGAACACCGGGGAGCTGTTTTTT. It translates to CASSTLLAGTNTGELFF.

This sequence joins TRBV7-2 and TRBJ1-5; no definite D call. Germline CDR1 is SGHTA and CDR2 is FQGNSA. The CDR3 covers 15 residues. V was clipped by 1 base and J by 1 base, with 8 bases between them. The CDR3 spells CASSLGGMSNQPQHF. The CDR3 DNA reads as TGTGCCAGCAGCTTAGGAGGGATGAGCAATCAGCCCCAGCATTTT.

This clone was counted between two and nine times. The genes are TRBV7-8 and TRBJ2-7; tentatively, D is TRBD2 (7 bases). CDR1 and CDR2 from the germline V gene are SGHVS and FQNEAQ. Trimming stripped 5 bases from V and 2 bases from J, with 13 bases between. CDR3 length: 14 amino acids. The CDR3 reads CASSPSGGAYEQYF. The CDR3 DNA follows: TGTGCCAGCAGCCCCTCGGGGGGCGCCTACGAGCAGTACTTC.

This CDR3 reads CASRTSGGLNEQFF. The CDR3 coding sequence is TGTGCCAGCAGGACTAGCGGGGGGCTCAATGAGCAGTTCTTC. The chain carries TRBV25-1 and TRBJ2-1; 13 bases map to TRBD2. Germline CDR1 is MGHDK and CDR2 is SYGVNS. The CDR3 is 14 amino acids. The J segment lost 6 bases and the V segment lost 6 bases, leaving 2 bases of the junction unmatched.

V usage is TRBV6-1 and J usage is TRBJ1-3; D not resolved. The CDR3 extends over 13 amino acids. Trimming cost V 6 bases and J 7 bases, with 13 bases left between them. The germline V gene encodes CDR1 MNHNS and CDR2 SASEGT. CDR3 protein: CASSPSSGNTIYF. CDR3 sequence (DNA): TGTGCCAGCAGCCCGAGCTCGGGGAACACCATATATTTT.

The chain is built from TRBV4-2 and TRBJ2-5; tentatively, D is TRBD2 (5 bases). The V end lost 0 bases, the J end lost 7 bases, and 12 bases lay between the germline ends. Germline values: CDR1 LGHNA, CDR2 YNFKEQ. This CDR3 contains 14 residues. The CDR3 spells CASSQEISGGTQYF. In nucleotides, the CDR3 is TGTGCCAGCAGCCAAGAAATATCTGGAGGGACCCAGTACTTC.

This chain links TRBV12-5 with TRBJ1-3; D gene uncertain. V was clipped by 4 bases and J by 0 bases, with 10 bases between them. CDR3 length equals 15 residues. The germline V gene has CDR1 LGHNT and CDR2 FRNRAP. CDR3 sequence reads: CASGSPPSSGNTIYF. CDR3 coding DNA: TGTGCTAGTGGTTCTCCGCCCAGCTCTGGAAACACCATATATTTT.